Below, 4 T cell receptor beta chains from the same sample are listed, as sequenced in a study of post-analysis software for immune sequencing data. Whole-study findings and limits: Patients used about five TRBV segments, including TRBV5-6, TRBV5-1 and TRBV20-1, more often than controls.

The antigens for these receptors are not known. The library was made from cDNA and included unique molecular identifiers. TCRdb re-called the PCR reads with MiXCR, one entry per CDR3 protein. The repertoire holds about 200,000 distinct CDR3 sequences, 25% to 30% seen once, with 3% to 3.5% in the top ten. Sequencing used blood. The receptors here all came from a girl under 18 with multiple sclerosis.

This clonotype was seen many times. The V gene is TRBV29-1, the J gene TRBJ2-3; either TRBD1 or TRBD2 may supply D (6 bases each). Trimming left V 5 bases short and J 5 bases short, with 20 bases between. This CDR3 contains 15 residues. Per germline, CDR1 SQVTM and CDR2 ANQGSEA. The CDR3 protein is CSVHAWTAGQDTQYF. The DNA for the CDR3 is TGCAGCGTTCACGCGTGGACAGCGGGCCAAGATACGCAGTATTTT.

This CDR3 is CSARNQQGAARTEAFF. The CDR3 DNA sequence: TGCAGTGCTAGAAACCAACAGGGAGCAGCCCGAACTGAAGCTTTCTTT. This chain links TRBV20-1 with TRBJ1-1; TRBD1 might be the D (6 bases). V was pared by 2 bases and J by 5 bases, with 21 bases between. Germline CDR1 DFQATT, CDR2 SNEGSKA (reference sequence). The length of the CDR3 is 16 residues.

The chain recombines TRBV5-1 with TRBJ2-1, with 8 bases lining up with TRBD2. The J call may be faulty, since TRBJ2-7 better matches the DNA end. Per the germline V gene, CDR1 is SGHRS and CDR2 is YFSETQ. There are 15 residues in the CDR3. CDR3 nucleotide sequence: TGCGCCAGCAGCTTAGCGGGGGAGTCCTACAATGAGCAGTACGTC. This translates into CASSLAGESYNEQYV.

This clonotype showed up just a few times. The V call is TRBV7-8, the J call TRBJ1-2; 7 bases line up with TRBD1. J gave up 8 bases and V 5 bases, and 11 bases lay outside the gene matches. The CDR3 consists of 14 residues. In germline, CDR1 is SGHVS, CDR2 FQNEAQ. CDR3: CASSNRDRRGGYTF. DNA for the CDR3: TGTGCCAGCAGCAACCGGGACAGAAGAGGGGGCTACACCTTC.